This T cell receptor beta chain was sequenced in a study of shared clonotypes between healthy human individuals. Study processing details: ImmunoSEQ output lacked quality scores and full-length reads, limiting matched filtering. Produced via immunoSEQ multiplex PCR; TCRdb's table is partial and in-frame only. The D gene and trimming were derived from the DNA, and the V and J assignments and clone size from that table. The profile covers around 2,000,000 clones, with roughly 94% appearing a single time and more than 0.1% taken by the ten largest. The CDR3 runs 14 residues. The germline V gene has CDR1 PRHDT and CDR2 FYEKMQ (reference sequence). V was clipped by 5 bases and J by 5 bases; unmatched bases: 7.

The TCR sequence derives from a man between 18 and 35 years old in good health. The sequencing input was naive CD4+ T cells sorted from blood. Described subset: CD45RA+ positively selected. This chain uses TRBV13 with TRBJ2-5, with 8 bases lining up with TRBD2. The CDR3 sequence: CASSLTSVRETQYF. CDR3 nucleotide sequence: TGTGCCAGCAGCCTGACTAGCGTCAGGGAGACCCAGTACTTC.